This record looks at one TCR beta chain sequence and its context. Its target is unknown. The data originate from a study of T cell responses to AZD1222 COVID-19 vaccine. Points from the study as a whole: Baseline serostatus was positive in only a handful of AZD1222 recipients. White British ancestry dominated among donors, who included more females, and clonal diversity was possibly underestimated.

V lost 0 bases to trimming and J lost 3 bases, with 17 bases between them. This CDR3 is built from 17 residues. Germline assignment: CDR1 SGHTS and CDR2 YDEGEE. Generated by immunoSEQ multiplex PCR, the TCRdb table keeps only in-frame clones and is missing some. The repertoire holds under 150,000 clones, with about 93% as singletons. The sequencing here drew on peripheral blood, taken on day 0 of AZD1222 vaccination. The sequence was collected from an adult in good health. This chain joins TRBV5-8 and TRBJ2-3; the D gene is possibly TRBD1 (5 bases). The DNA for the CDR3 is TGTGCCAGCAGCTTGGCCCTACAGGTTCTTTCAACAGATACGCAGTATTTT. Residues: CASSLALQVLSTDTQYF.